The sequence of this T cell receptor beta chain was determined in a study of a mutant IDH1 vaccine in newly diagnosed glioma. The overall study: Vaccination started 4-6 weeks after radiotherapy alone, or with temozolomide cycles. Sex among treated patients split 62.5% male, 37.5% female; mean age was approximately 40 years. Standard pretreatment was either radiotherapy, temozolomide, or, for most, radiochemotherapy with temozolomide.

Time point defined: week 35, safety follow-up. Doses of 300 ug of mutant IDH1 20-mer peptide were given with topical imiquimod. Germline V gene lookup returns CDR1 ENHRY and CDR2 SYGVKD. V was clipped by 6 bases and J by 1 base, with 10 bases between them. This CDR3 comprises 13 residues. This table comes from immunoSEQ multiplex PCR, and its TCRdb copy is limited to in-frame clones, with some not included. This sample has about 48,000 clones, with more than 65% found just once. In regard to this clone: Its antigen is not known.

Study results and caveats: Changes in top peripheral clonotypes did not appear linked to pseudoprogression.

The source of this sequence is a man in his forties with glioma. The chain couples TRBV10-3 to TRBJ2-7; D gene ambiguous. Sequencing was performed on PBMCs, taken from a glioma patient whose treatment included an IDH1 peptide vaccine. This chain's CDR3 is CAISHDNSYEQYF. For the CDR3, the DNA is TGTGCCATCAGCCACGACAATTCCTACGAGCAGTACTTC.